This is a list of T cell receptor beta chains from one sample in a study of regulatory T cells in long-lasting Graves disease. Each CDR3 protein is one row after TCRdb ran MiXCR on the multiplex PCR reads. The sample has about 400,000 distinct CDR3 sequences; under 25% are singletons. The source was peripheral blood mononuclear cells (PBMCs), collected when the disease was refractory, from a patient treated with antithyroid drugs. The receptor source for this set is a female donor with Graves disease. Both conserved end residues are part of each CDR3. The D gene is left open where the match is weak. Size is omitted from some rows. Given values are once, few, many or a class for expanded clones.

TRBJ2-7,-,many,TRBV12-3/TRBV12-4,CASSLAISGQYF,TGTGCCAGCAGTTTAGCAATCAGCGGGCAGTACTTC
TRBJ2-4,-,few,TRBV5-1,CASKDTGINIQYF,TGCGCCAGCAAGGATACGGGGATCAACATTCAGTACTTC
TRBJ1-4,-,many,TRBV18,CASSPDRATNEKLFF,TGTGCCAGCTCACCCGACCGGGCCACTAATGAAAAACTGTTTTTT
TRBJ1-1,-,-,TRBV19,CASSIAPTGVTEAFF,TGTGCCAGTAGTATAGCCCCAACGGGGGTAACTGAAGCTTTCTTT
TRBJ2-7,TRBD2,-,TRBV6-9,CASSSRTSGINEQYF,TGTGCCAGCAGTTCCCGGACTAGCGGGATCAACGAGCAGTACTTC
TRBJ1-1,TRBD1,few,TRBV30,CARGGGFSTEAFF,TGTGCCAGGGGAGGGGGCTTCAGCACTGAAGCTTTCTTT
TRBJ1-4,-,-,TRBV14,CTSRGHVNEKLFF,TGTACCAGCAGAGGACACGTTAATGAAAAACTGTTTTTT
TRBJ1-2,-,-,TRBV30,CACNPQGMANYGYTF,TGTGCCTGCAACCCCCAGGGAATGGCTAACTATGGCTACACCTTC
TRBJ1-3,-,-,TRBV3-1,CASSQAFQGFSAGNTIYF,TGTGCCAGCAGCCAAGCTTTCCAGGGGTTTTCCGCTGGAAACACCATATATTTT
TRBJ2-2,-,-,TRBV6-9,CASSYWTAGGELFF,TGTGCCAGCAGTTACTGGACAGCCGGGGGGGAGCTGTTTTTT
TRBJ2-5,-,many,TRBV20-1,CSARDYHAEGAAQETQYF,TGCAGTGCTAGAGATTACCACGCCGAGGGAGCGGCCCAAGAGACCCAGTACTTC
TRBJ2-3,-,-,TRBV6-1,CASIAIADRTDTQYF,TGTGCCAGCATTGCGATAGCGGACCGCACAGATACGCAGTATTTT
TRBJ2-5,-,-,TRBV20-1,CSARDLYQETQYF,TGCAGTGCTAGAGACCTGTACCAAGAGACCCAGTACTTC
TRBJ2-2,-,many,TRBV28,CASKGTLDTGELFF,TGTGCCAGCAAAGGGACCCTGGACACCGGGGAGCTGTTTTTT
TRBJ1-1,TRBD1,few,TRBV7-2,CASSLEGQGASEAFF,TGTGCCAGCAGCTTGGAAGGACAGGGGGCCAGTGAAGCTTTCTTT
TRBJ1-2,-,many,TRBV13,CASSQTSMTGKNGDYGYTF,TGTGCCAGCAGCCAAACATCAATGACAGGTAAAAACGGAGACTATGGCTACACCTTC
TRBJ1-2,TRBD1,once,TRBV4-3,CASSQTGWNGYTF,TGCGCCAGCAGCCAGACAGGGTGGAATGGCTACACCTTC